What follows is one T cell receptor (beta chain) and its context. TCRdb keeps only in-frame clones here, not all; method: immunoSEQ multiplex PCR. The table shows 95,000 to 150,000 clones, with roughly 89% occurring only once. The CDR3 has 14 amino acids. Germline CDR1 reads GTSNPN; CDR2 reads SVGIG (reference sequence). Losses at the gene ends were 7 bases for V and 5 bases for J; bases not matched to a gene: 8. This record belongs to a study of blood T cell repertoires in COVID-19. Across the study: Collection of acute and convalescent COVID-19 samples took place in the United States, Italy and Spain. Nucleic acid was either cDNA or gDNA, and it came from T cells, B-cell-depleted T cells, or PBMCs.

The receptor's source is a man aged 35-49 years with acute or convalescent COVID-19. V gene TRBV30 combines with J gene TRBJ2-2; 9 nucleotides match TRBD1. The specimen sequenced was peripheral blood. CDR3 DNA sequence: TGTGCCTTGGACAGGGGACGGCAAACCGGGGAGCTGTTTTTT. It encodes CALDRGRQTGELFF.